Detailed here is one T cell receptor beta chain. Antigen unknown. This sample is drawn from a study of cytomegalovirus exposure and HLA in healthy donors. Whole-study results and caveats: Exclusion applied to some V segments, including TRBV6-2 and TRBV6-3, as they were indistinguishable.

Trimming took 11 bases from V and 8 from J; bases not matched to a gene: 11. The germline gives CDR1 MNHNS, CDR2 SASEGT. The CDR3 runs to 14 residues. The study ran its PCR with 60 Vbeta and 13 Jbeta primers. Measured with immunoSEQ multiplex PCR; TCRdb has only the in-frame clones, and not every one. The sample holds around 27,000 clones. This clonotype was obtained from a man younger than 40 in good health and CMV-seronegative. Sequencing was carried out using PBMCs. The V and J genes are TRBV6-1 and TRBJ1-6, with TRBD1 identical over 8 bases. CDR3 in DNA: TGTGCCGCGGAGAGGACAGGGAGTTATTCACCCCTCCACTTT. It translates to CAAERTGSYSPLHF.